This is a list of T cell receptor beta chains from one sample in a study of blood T cell repertoires in COVID-19. Profiled with immunoSEQ multiplex PCR; TCRdb holds only in-frame clones, not every one. The table has 200,000 to 250,000 clones, 80% to 90% seen once. The sequenced material came from PBMCs or T cells enriched from blood (not recorded which). These receptors were collected from a woman in her thirties who had been exposed to COVID-19. CDR3s leave out the opening cysteine and the closing phenylalanine or tryptophan.

j_gene: TRBJ2-2; v_gene: TRBV27; CDR3aa: ASSSLDSLNTGELF
j_gene: TRBJ2-2; v_gene: TRBV7-3; CDR3aa: ASSPQGGELF
j_gene: TRBJ2-1; v_gene: TRBV19; CDR3aa: ASSIVAGQGYNEQF
j_gene: TRBJ1-2; v_gene: TRBV10-3; CDR3aa: AISEQTVGYGYT
j_gene: TRBJ2-1; v_gene: TRBV28; CDR3aa: ASSKTSGPYNEQF
j_gene: TRBJ2-2; v_gene: TRBV5-1; CDR3aa: ASSRGLAGGTGELF
j_gene: TRBJ1-1; v_gene: TRBV27; CDR3aa: ASSLQGAYTEAF
j_gene: TRBJ1-3; v_gene: TRBV5-1; CDR3aa: ASSLGGETGTTGNTIY
j_gene: TRBJ1-1; v_gene: TRBV9; CDR3aa: ASSVDAGTDNTEAF
j_gene: TRBJ2-2; v_gene: TRBV11-2; CDR3aa: ASSSGQTNTGELF
j_gene: TRBJ2-1; v_gene: TRBV27; CDR3aa: ASSPGTGGLYNEQF
j_gene: TRBJ2-1; v_gene: TRBV7-3; CDR3aa: ASSLSTGGAWNEQF
j_gene: TRBJ2-5; v_gene: TRBV11-2; CDR3aa: ASSLDGREQETQY
j_gene: TRBJ2-7; v_gene: TRBV7-9; CDR3aa: ASSLAVGTSRPSSYEQY
j_gene: TRBJ1-1; v_gene: TRBV7-9; CDR3aa: ASSPSTGLDTEAF
j_gene: TRBJ1-1; v_gene: TRBV5-1; CDR3aa: ASSLIPTGGHTEAF
j_gene: TRBJ2-5; v_gene: TRBV29-1; CDR3aa: SVVTHQETQY
j_gene: TRBJ1-5; v_gene: TRBV19; CDR3aa: ASTTGNQPQH
j_gene: TRBJ2-2; v_gene: TRBV10-3; CDR3aa: ASTGTSGRRNTGELF
j_gene: TRBJ2-7; v_gene: TRBV3-1/TRBV3-2; CDR3aa: ASSPLGGASYEQY
j_gene: TRBJ2-1; v_gene: TRBV4-1; CDR3aa: ASSQKAGGGDNEQF
j_gene: TRBJ2-5; v_gene: TRBV7-2; CDR3aa: ASSPGFRETQY
j_gene: TRBJ1-5; v_gene: TRBV5-6; CDR3aa: ASSLRQGYQPQH
j_gene: TRBJ1-1; v_gene: TRBV11-2; CDR3aa: ASSLVGTGGASAF
j_gene: TRBJ1-2; v_gene: TRBV29-1; CDR3aa: SVEGDSSYGYT
j_gene: TRBJ1-2; v_gene: TRBV5-1; CDR3aa: ASRGQGNYGYT
j_gene: TRBJ1-6; v_gene: TRBV6-5; CDR3aa: ASSYEETGNSPLH
j_gene: TRBJ2-5; v_gene: TRBV12-3/TRBV12-4; CDR3aa: ASSPRRVETQY
j_gene: TRBJ2-3; v_gene: TRBV12-3/TRBV12-4; CDR3aa: ASSLAASGMQY
j_gene: TRBJ1-6; v_gene: TRBV27; CDR3aa: ASSPVSHNSPLH
j_gene: TRBJ1-2; v_gene: TRBV7-3; CDR3aa: ASSFPGLRGYT
j_gene: TRBJ1-2; v_gene: TRBV6-6; CDR3aa: ASSPTRGLSEGYT
j_gene: TRBJ1-2; v_gene: TRBV18; CDR3aa: ASSPPRPAVYGYT
j_gene: TRBJ2-7; v_gene: TRBV15; CDR3aa: ATSRVRAGGAYEQY
j_gene: TRBJ1-1; v_gene: TRBV30; CDR3aa: AWSQGALTEAF
j_gene: TRBJ1-4; v_gene: TRBV5-1; CDR3aa: ASSWTPGQAEKLF
j_gene: TRBJ2-1; v_gene: TRBV11-2; CDR3aa: ASSSKTSGRYNEQF
j_gene: TRBJ2-7; v_gene: TRBV29-1; CDR3aa: SVETVVAYEQY
j_gene: TRBJ2-7; v_gene: TRBV5-1; CDR3aa: ASTPGTAPYEQY
j_gene: TRBJ1-5; v_gene: TRBV29-1; CDR3aa: SVEPGGQPQH
j_gene: TRBJ1-3; v_gene: TRBV27; CDR3aa: ASSWSSSGNTIY
j_gene: TRBJ2-7; v_gene: TRBV10-1; CDR3aa: ASSLPVGGRAHEQY
j_gene: TRBJ1-5; v_gene: TRBV5-6; CDR3aa: ASSSTYSNQPQH
j_gene: TRBJ2-4; v_gene: TRBV4-1; CDR3aa: ASSQGQGVVNIQY
j_gene: TRBJ1-4; v_gene: TRBV7-9; CDR3aa: ASRDATGGNEKLF
j_gene: TRBJ2-5; v_gene: TRBV4-1; CDR3aa: ASSQPPGLQY
j_gene: TRBJ1-1; v_gene: TRBV30; CDR3aa: AWSGAGDAF
j_gene: TRBJ2-5; v_gene: TRBV10-2; CDR3aa: ASQQGTETQY
j_gene: TRBJ1-4; v_gene: TRBV4-2; CDR3aa: ASSQGREDEKLF